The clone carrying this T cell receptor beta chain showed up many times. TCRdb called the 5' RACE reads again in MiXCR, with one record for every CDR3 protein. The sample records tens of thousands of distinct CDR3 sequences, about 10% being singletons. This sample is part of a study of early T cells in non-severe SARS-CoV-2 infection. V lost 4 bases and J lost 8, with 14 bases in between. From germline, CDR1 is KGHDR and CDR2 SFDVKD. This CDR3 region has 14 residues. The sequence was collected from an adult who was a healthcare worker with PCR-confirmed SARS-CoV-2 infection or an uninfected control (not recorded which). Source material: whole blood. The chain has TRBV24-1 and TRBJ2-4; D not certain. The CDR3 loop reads CATSDAPPYDIQYF. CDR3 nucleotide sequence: TGTGCCACCAGTGACGCCCCCCCGTACGACATTCAGTACTTC.